A selection of T cell receptor beta chains follows, all from one sample in a study of blood T cells in healthy people across ages. TCRdb passed the 5' RACE reads through MiXCR, listing each CDR3 protein once. Of about 1.1 million distinct CDR3 sequences listed, around two fifths are singletons. Sequenced material: blood. The receptors derive from a man in his late teens or twenties in good health. Each CDR3 is given with its conserved first and last residue. Expanded clones get a size class; other rows say once, few or many, or leave the size out.

clone_size v_call cdr3_aa
. TRBV20-1 CSASGTFNQPQHF
few TRBV25-1 CASSELRKGGYPCSNEKLFF
. TRBV6-2/TRBV6-3 CASSEGFGQPQHF
. TRBV6-5 CASSYSWITSGTDTQYF
few TRBV27 CASSGWDNYNEQFF
. TRBV6-5 CASSYSMASGGAENEQFF
few TRBV12-3/TRBV12-4 CASSSYGELFF
few TRBV15 CATSRDTGENTEAFF
. TRBV20-1 CSARGGSINYEQYF
. TRBV12-3/TRBV12-4 CASSFRGIVHEQYF
few TRBV20-1 CSAREGPTF
few TRBV7-3 CASSLTPGQGTFLIGGYTF
once TRBV6-5 CASRGTRGGHEQYF
. TRBV20-1 CSASTTDTQYF
few TRBV7-2 CASSSEGRVNYNEQFF
few TRBV5-1 CASSRDNHPSDLLKTQYF
few TRBV4-1 CASSQGLGLHETEAFF
. TRBV12-5 CASGVAGGHGYTF
. TRBV6-5 CASSSSGTTNQPQHF
few TRBV25-1 CASSEFGGPNEQFF
few TRBV4-1 CASSQDPRNTQYF
few TRBV7-9 CASSSGPINSPLHF
. TRBV20-1 CGAMAGPPETQFF
. TRBV11-1 CASSENGPRNTEAFF
. TRBV13 CASSLTGLRDTQYF
few TRBV7-9 CASSSWDRVKETQYF
few TRBV27 CASSYQTEGDTQYF
many TRBV12-3/TRBV12-4 CASSLAFDSARAFF
. TRBV12-3/TRBV12-4 CASSPRDPWQFF
. TRBV12-3/TRBV12-4 CASSSSSGGHNSPLHF
. TRBV29-1 CSVELGEVFNEQYF
. TRBV6-5 CASSYGMNTEAFF
. TRBV6-2/TRBV6-3 CASNTPGVSGDTQYF
. TRBV9 CASSVPGSPLHF
. TRBV12-3/TRBV12-4 CASSVTGMVDGYTF
. TRBV11-1 CASSSLTSGVADTQYF
. TRBV4-2 CASSQDTGQYNSPLHF
few TRBV28 CASSPAGGRGTNEKLFF
. TRBV27 CASSLSSGHQPQHF
few TRBV20-1 CSKTSGGRNEQFF
. TRBV4-1 CASSPWVSGNTEAFF
. TRBV24-1 CATSSRTGSTDTQYF
few TRBV21-1 CASSKHSRGRSEKLFF
. TRBV4-3 CASSQEAGTSGSTDTQYF
. TRBV7-2 CASSLAEANGYTF
. TRBV6-2/TRBV6-3 CASSYRTGSDTQYF
. TRBV7-6 CASSLDAGAYEQYF